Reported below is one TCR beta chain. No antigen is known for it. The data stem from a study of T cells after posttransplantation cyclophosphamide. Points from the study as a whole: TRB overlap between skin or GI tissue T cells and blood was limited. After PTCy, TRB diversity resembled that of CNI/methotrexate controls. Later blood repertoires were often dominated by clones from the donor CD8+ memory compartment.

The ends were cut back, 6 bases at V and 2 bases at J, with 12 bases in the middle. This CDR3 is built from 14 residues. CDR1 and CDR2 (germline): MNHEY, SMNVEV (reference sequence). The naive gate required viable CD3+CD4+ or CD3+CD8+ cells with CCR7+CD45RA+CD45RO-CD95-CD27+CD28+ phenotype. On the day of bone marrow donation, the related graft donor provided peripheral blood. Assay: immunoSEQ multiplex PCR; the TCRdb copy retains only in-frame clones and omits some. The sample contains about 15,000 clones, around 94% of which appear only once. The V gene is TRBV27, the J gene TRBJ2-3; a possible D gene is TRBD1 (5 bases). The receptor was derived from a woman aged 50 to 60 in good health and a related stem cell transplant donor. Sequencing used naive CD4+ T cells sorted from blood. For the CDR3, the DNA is TGTGCCAGCAGCCTACAGGAGCACACAGATACGCAGTATTTT. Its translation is CASSLQEHTDTQYF.